The 29 T cell receptor beta chains below were found in one sample sequenced in a study of T cell repertoires in cytomegalovirus infection. One entry per CDR3 protein results from TCRdb running MiXCR on the reads. The table includes under 250,000 distinct CDR3 sequences, 6.5% detected once. Material: PBMCs. These receptors came from a human donor in good health (CMV status not recorded). Some clones in this sample may be carry-over from other donors' samples.

This clonotype was seen many times. CDR3 DNA: TGCAGCGTTGTGAAGGACCCGAACACTGAAGCTTTCTTT. It is translated as CSVVKDPNTEAFF. The chain couples TRBV29-1 to TRBJ1-1; D is uncertain. V was pared by 4 bases and J by 1 base, with 10 bases between. The CDR3 is 13 amino acids. The germline V gene has CDR1 SQVTM and CDR2 ANQGSEA.

In this sample, this clonotype turned up many times. The chain is built from TRBV27 and TRBJ2-3; 9 nucleotides align to TRBD2. After removal of 7 bases from V and 4 bases from J, the junction contained 9 bases not matched to a gene. CDR3 length equals 15 residues. The germline gives CDR1 MNHEY, CDR2 SMNVEV (reference sequence). CDR3 amino acids: CASKALAGIADTQYF. DNA for the CDR3: TGTGCCAGCAAGGCCCTAGCGGGGATCGCAGATACGCAGTATTTT.

This clonotype was recorded many times. The rearrangement joins TRBV29-1 to TRBJ1-2; no reliable D call. V gave up 4 bases and J gave up 8 bases, with 17 bases separating them. The CDR3 has 13 residues. Germline V CDR1 and CDR2: SQVTM, ANQGSEA. The CDR3 here is CSVARTVTDGYTF. The CDR3 DNA is TGCAGCGTTGCACGAACAGTGACCGACGGCTACACCTTC.

Many counts were recorded for this clonotype. The chain has TRBV7-2 and TRBJ1-2; no definite D call. The CDR3 totals 12 residues. Germline CDR1 is SGHTA and CDR2 is FQGNSA. V was cut by 3 bases and J by 8 bases, with 10 bases left in between. CDR3 in amino acids: CASSFGRRGYTF. DNA for the CDR3: TGTGCCAGCAGCTTCGGCCGACGCGGCTACACCTTC.

Ten or more counts support this clonotype. One end of the junction does not line up with germline, which may come from a read error. CDR3 sequence: CASRQSRVAGGLGF. The DNA of the CDR3 is TGTGCCAGCAGACAATCCAGAGTAGCGGGGGGGCTTGGGTTT. The V and J genes are TRBV12-3 or TRBV12-4 and TRBJ2-3; 11 bases are a match to TRBD2. This CDR3 comprises 14 residues.

This chain links TRBV2 with TRBJ2-6; D perhaps matches TRBD1 (5 bases). CDR1 and CDR2 from the germline V gene are SNHLY and FYNNEI. The V gene lost 4 bases and the J gene lost 0 bases, with 13 bases spanning the gap. The CDR3 runs 17 residues. The DNA of the CDR3 is TGTGCCAGCAGTGGTTACAGGATTAGCTCTGGGGCCAACGTCCTGACTTTC. The encoded protein is CASSGYRISSGANVLTF.

Ten or more counts support this clonotype. The V call is TRBV7-2, the J call TRBJ1-2; 8 bases agree with TRBD1. This CDR3 comprises 15 residues. The V segment lost 3 bases and the J segment 0 bases; nucleotides outside the gene matches: 3. Germline CDR1 and CDR2: SGHTA and FQGNSA. The CDR3 DNA follows: TGTGCCAGCAGCTTCCTGGGACAGGCTAACTATGGCTACACCTTC. Its translation is CASSFLGQANYGYTF. Drawing the rest from reference TRBV7-2 and TRBJ1-2, the complete variable domain is GAGVSQSPSNKVTEKGKDVELRCDPISGHTALYWYRQSLGQGLEFLIYFQGNSAPDKSGLPSDRFSAERTGGSVSTLTIQRTQQEDSAVYLCASSFLGQANYGYTFGSGTRLTVV.

This clonotype was counted a few times. This sequence joins TRBV15 and TRBJ1-5, with D perhaps TRBD1 (6 bases). Germline V lookup: CDR1 LNHNV, CDR2 YYDKDF (reference sequence). Deletions cut 3 bases from V and 7 bases from J, with 19 bases between. This CDR3 contains 16 residues. CDR3 sequence (DNA): TGTGCCACCAGCAGCCAACTTGCAGGGGATCGGCAGCCCCAGCATTTT. It yields the protein CATSSQLAGDRQPQHF.

This clonotype was observed many times. CDR3 loop: CASSPNTGNTEAFF. In nucleotides, the CDR3 is TGCGCCAGCAGCCCAAACACAGGGAACACTGAAGCTTTCTTT. This chain connects TRBV5-1 to TRBJ1-1; D perhaps matches TRBD1 (5 bases). Trimming took off 4 bases at V and 1 base at J, with 11 bases between the two ends. Germline CDR1 reads SGHRS; CDR2 reads YFSETQ. CDR3 length: 14 residues.

This clonotype was seen at least ten times. The J gene is TRBJ2-2, the V gene TRBV5-6; 10 bases map to TRBD2. Germline V gene lookup returns CDR1 SGHDT and CDR2 YYEEEE. The CDR3 covers 16 residues. V gave up 4 bases and J gave up 0 bases; unmatched junction bases: 3. The DNA for the CDR3 is TGTGCCAGCAGCCTTAGCGGGGGGCCGAACACCGGGGAGCTGTTTTTT. Translated: CASSLSGGPNTGELFF.

The gene calls are TRBV9 and TRBJ1-1; 9 bases agree with TRBD1. This CDR3 contains 16 residues. Germline CDR1 SGDLS, CDR2 YYNGEE. With V trimmed by 1 base and J by 0 bases, 4 bases remained unmatched. The CDR3 is CASSVSTGGMNTEAFF. CDR3 sequence (DNA): TGTGCCAGCAGCGTATCGACAGGGGGGATGAACACTGAAGCTTTCTTT.

This clonotype was observed a few times. The rearrangement joins TRBV19 to TRBJ1-5; the D gene is possibly TRBD1 (6 bases). CDR3 length equals 15 residues. V was trimmed by 9 bases and J by 10 bases, leaving 25 bases between them. Germline V gene data show CDR1 as LNHDA and CDR2 as SQIVND (reference sequence). The CDR3 bases are TGTGCCAGCGACGAAGGACAGTCCCGTGTATATCCCCAGCATTTT. It translates to CASDEGQSRVYPQHF.

There are a few counts of this clonotype. The genes are TRBV5-1 and TRBJ2-2; D gene unclear. The CDR3 runs 12 residues. From germline, CDR1 is SGHRS and CDR2 YFSETQ. The V end lost 7 bases, the J end lost 7 bases, and 11 bases lay between the germline ends. The CDR3 DNA sequence: TGCGCCAGCTTTGAAGGGATCGGGGAGCTGTTTTTT. The encoded protein is CASFEGIGELFF.

There are many counts of this clonotype. The chain combines TRBV7-3 with TRBJ2-1, with 12 bases that match TRBD1. After removal of 5 bases from V and 0 bases from J, the junction contained 20 bases not matched to a gene. Germline CDR1 SGHTA, CDR2 FQGTGA. CDR3 size: 22 residues. The CDR3 nucleotides are TGTGCCAGCAGCAGGGGGGTGGGGGGACAGGGGGCCCCTCACAGCTCCTACAATGAGCAGTTCTTC. It is translated as CASSRGVGGQGAPHSSYNEQFF.

The sample holds many counts of this clonotype. The chain is built from TRBV7-2 and TRBJ1-5; TRBD1 might be the D (5 bases). Germline V lookup: CDR1 SGHTA, CDR2 FQGNSA. The V and J ends lost 3 bases and 6 bases respectively, with 12 bases between them. This CDR3 is built from 14 residues. CDR3 bases: TGTGCCAGCAGCTTGCGAGCAAGGGGTCAGCCCCAGCATTTT. Amino acid sequence: CASSLRARGQPQHF.

As regards this clonotype: Since the CDR3 does not end with the conserved phenylalanine or tryptophan, this likely comes from a read error. No DNA is shown, since the ends of the CDR3 on it are uncertain; the CDR3 is the one TCRdb lists. V gene TRBV7-9 combines with J gene TRBJ2-2. Ends included, the CDR3 has 12 residues. Germline lookup yields CDR1 SEHNR and CDR2 FQNEAQ (reference sequence). The CDR3 loop is CASSLRSGELVS.

This clonotype was counted many times. This chain joins TRBV7-2 and TRBJ2-3; D gene ambiguous. This CDR3 is built from 13 residues. V was pared by 2 bases and J by 6 bases, with 9 bases between. Germline V gene data show CDR1 as SGHTA and CDR2 as FQGNSA. CDR3: CASSLSRKDTQYF. CDR3 DNA: TGTGCCAGCAGCTTATCCCGTAAGGATACGCAGTATTTT.

The genes are TRBV7-2 and TRBJ2-3, with D perhaps matching TRBD2 (7 bases). The V gene's germline CDR1 is SGHTA and CDR2 FQGNSA. V dropped 5 bases and J dropped 0 bases, with 21 bases sitting between them. The CDR3 contains 18 residues. The CDR3 sequence is CASSPSGAGARSTDTQYF. The CDR3, as DNA: TGTGCCAGCAGCCCAAGCGGGGCGGGGGCAAGAAGCACAGATACGCAGTATTTT.

This clonotype occurred many times. The gene calls are TRBV6-2 or TRBV6-3 and TRBJ2-1, with a possible D match to TRBD2 (5 bases). CDR1 MNHEY and CDR2 SVGEGT come from the germline V gene. The CDR3 consists of 12 residues. V lost 2 bases and J 10 bases, leaving 9 bases between the germline ends. This CDR3 is CASSYAGPEQFF. CDR3 DNA: TGTGCCAGCAGTTACGCGGGCCCAGAGCAGTTCTTC.

This clonotype was recorded at least ten times. The chain links TRBV7-2 to TRBJ2-2; D is perhaps TRBD1 (6 bases). CDR1 is SGHTA, CDR2 FQGNSA, per germline. Trimming removed 3 bases at V and 5 bases at J, with 13 bases between. The CDR3 has 15 residues. The CDR3 nucleotides are TGTGCCAGCAGCTTGATGGGGGCTTGGACCGGGGAGCTGTTTTTT. Its protein is CASSLMGAWTGELFF.

This clonotype appeared many times. The V call is TRBV7-9, the J call TRBJ2-7, with D tentatively TRBD1 (6 bases). With 4 bases removed from V and 3 bases from J, the gap between germline ends came to 10 bases. The length of the CDR3 is 13 residues. CDR1 and CDR2 (germline): SEHNR, FQNEAQ (reference sequence). DNA of the CDR3: TGTGCCAGCAGCTACGGACAGAGCTACGAGCAGTACTTC. Translating it yields CASSYGQSYEQYF.

The chain recombines TRBV30 with TRBJ1-1; 7 bases fit TRBD1. In germline, CDR1 is GTSNPN, CDR2 SVGIG (reference sequence). The CDR3 is 15 amino acids. The junction had 5 bases not matched to a gene; V was cut back by 0 bases and J by 1 base. The DNA for the CDR3 is TGTGCCTGGAGTGTACTCGGGACAGAGAACACTGAAGCTTTCTTT. It is translated as CAWSVLGTENTEAFF. The complete variable domain, with remaining parts taken from reference TRBV30 and TRBJ1-1, reads SQTIHQWPATLVQPVGSPLSLECTVEGTSNPNLYWYRQAAGRGLQLLFYSVGIGQISSEVPQNLSASRPQDRQFILSSKKLLLSDSGFYLCAWSVLGTENTEAFFGQGTRLTVV.

At least ten counts were recorded for this clonotype. The chain uses TRBV7-2 and TRBJ1-2, with D hard to call. V dropped 1 base and J dropped 4 bases, with 13 bases sitting between them. The CDR3 contains 15 residues. Germline V gives CDR1 SGHTA, CDR2 FQGNSA. CDR3 in amino acids: CASSLDPGAGYGYTF. CDR3 bases: TGTGCCAGCAGCTTAGACCCGGGAGCAGGCTATGGCTACACCTTC.

This clonotype was picked up many times. V and J are TRBV27 and TRBJ1-6; the D gene is possibly TRBD1 (5 bases). With 3 bases removed from V and 8 bases from J, the gap between germline ends came to 11 bases. The CDR3 runs to 14 residues. CDR1 MNHEY and CDR2 SMNVEV come from the germline V gene (reference sequence). DNA for the CDR3: TGTGCCAGCAGTTTCAACGGGGCGGATTCACCCCTCCACTTT. Its protein product is CASSFNGADSPLHF.

This clonotype was recorded many times. The genes are TRBV11-2 and TRBJ2-2, with D perhaps TRBD2 (7 bases). Germline V gene lookup returns CDR1 SGHAT and CDR2 FQNNGV. V dropped 1 base and J dropped 2 bases, with 17 bases sitting between them. The CDR3 length is 18 residues. The CDR3 sequence is CASSLALWGGANTGELFF. CDR3 sequence (DNA): TGTGCCAGCAGCTTAGCCCTCTGGGGGGGGGCCAACACCGGGGAGCTGTTTTTT.

This clonotype has at least ten counts. The V call is TRBV2, the J call TRBJ2-1; no firm D call. This CDR3 comprises 12 residues. Deletions cut 7 bases from V and 9 bases from J, with 13 bases between. Germline-derived CDR1 and CDR2 are SNHLY and FYNNEI. DNA of the CDR3: TGTGCCAGCATGGTCTTAGGCCCTGAGCAGTTCTTC. As protein: CASMVLGPEQFF.

This clonotype was counted many times. The chain employs TRBV20-1 and TRBJ2-1; no definite D call. CDR1 DFQATT and CDR2 SNEGSKA come from the germline V gene (reference sequence). CDR3 length equals 12 residues. V dropped 6 bases and J dropped 6 bases, with 12 bases sitting between them. CDR3 region: CSAFEGINEQFF. The CDR3 region has the DNA TGCAGTGCATTTGAAGGGATCAATGAGCAGTTCTTC.

This clonotype was seen many times. CDR3 DNA sequence: TGCAGTGCTGAATACGTGCGGCGGACAGGGGTTTCCTACGAGCAGTACTTC. The encoded protein is CSAEYVRRTGVSYEQYF. This chain links TRBV20-1 with TRBJ2-7, with TRBD1 identical over 9 bases. The CDR3 is 17 residues long. Germline loops: CDR1 DFQATT, CDR2 SNEGSKA (reference sequence). J lost 1 base, V lost 5 bases, and 15 bases had no gene match.

This rearrangement joins TRBV20-1 to TRBJ1-2; tentatively, D is TRBD1 (5 bases). The ends were cut back, 6 bases at V and 4 bases at J, with 15 bases in the middle. The CDR3 contains 13 residues. CDR1 and CDR2 from the germline V gene are DFQATT and SNEGSKA (reference sequence). The CDR3 reads CSAQFQGVYGYTF. In DNA form, the CDR3 reads TGCAGTGCCCAGTTCCAGGGAGTCTATGGCTACACCTTC.